The 27 T cell receptor beta chains given below trace back to one sample, sequenced in a study of Ad26.COV2.S vaccination and SARS-CoV-2 variants. The repertoire was sequenced with immunoSEQ multiplex PCR; TCRdb's copy has only in-frame clones and lacks some. The table has about 380,000 clones, about four fifths seen once; the top ten hold about 7.4%. Specified treatment: 15 to 20 received Ad26.COV2.S at low or high dose, single or two shots; about 5 received placebo; per-sample allocation not given. Sampling was performed 63 days after the first vaccine or placebo injection. The sequences come from peripheral blood, collected in a trial of Ad26.COV2.S vaccine versus placebo. Receptors were obtained from a person aged 18 to 59 who received the Ad26.COV2.S COVID-19 vaccine or a placebo.

The J gene is TRBJ2-7, the V gene TRBV11-2, with D perhaps assigned TRBD1 or TRBD2 (6 bases each). The V and J ends lost 4 bases and 0 bases respectively, with 19 bases between them. The CDR3 is made up of 17 amino acids. Germline V gene lookup returns CDR1 SGHAT and CDR2 FQNNGV. CDR3 sequence reads: CASSYLRGRRPSYEQYF. The CDR3 DNA reads as TGTGCCAGCAGCTACCTACGGGGGCGCCGGCCCTCCTACGAGCAGTACTTC.

V is TRBV4-1 and J is TRBJ2-7, with 7 bases that match TRBD1. From germline, CDR1 is MGHRA and CDR2 YSYEKL. Trimming removed 1 base from V and 5 bases from J; junction bases left unmatched: 14. The CDR3 is made up of 17 amino acids. The DNA of the CDR3 is TGCGCCAGCAGCCAAGGTCCCGGCAGGGGGAAGTTCCACGAGCAGTACTTC. Residues: CASSQGPGRGKFHEQYF.

This chain connects TRBV27 to TRBJ1-2; maybe TRBD1 (5 bases). From germline, CDR1 is MNHEY and CDR2 SMNVEV (reference sequence). The length of the CDR3 is 14 residues. Trimming pared 0 bases from V and 4 bases from J, leaving 9 bases between. In DNA form, the CDR3 reads TGTGCCAGCAGTTTATCGGGGGGAGCCTATGGCTACACCTTC. It translates to CASSLSGGAYGYTF.

On this clone itself: The same CDR3 arises from other DNA sequences in this sample as well. The gene calls are TRBV5-1 and TRBJ2-7; 11 bases are shared with TRBD2. Germline CDR1 reads SGHRS; CDR2 reads YFSETQ. This CDR3 is 15 amino acids long. The trim removed 0 bases at V and 3 bases at J, leaving 2 bases unmatched. The CDR3 DNA reads TGCGCCAGCAGCTTGGGGACTAGCGGGTACTACGAGCAGTACTTC. Its protein is CASSLGTSGYYEQYF.

This clone was seen a few times. Other DNA sequences in this specimen translate into the identical CDR3. The gene calls are TRBV6-1 and TRBJ2-1; 7 bases line up with TRBD2. Germline-derived CDR1 and CDR2 are MNHNS and SASEGT. V gave up 3 bases and J gave up 5 bases; unmatched junction bases: 4. This CDR3 region has 14 residues. CDR3 loop: CASSDGGSNNEQFF. The CDR3 region has the DNA TGTGCCAGCAGTGACGGCGGGAGTAACAATGAGCAGTTCTTC.

This chain connects TRBV24-1 to TRBJ2-1; TRBD2 might be the D (6 bases). CDR3 length: 16 amino acids. Germline lookup yields CDR1 KGHDR and CDR2 SFDVKD. Trimming removed 2 bases from V and 0 bases from J, with 10 bases in between. CDR3 loop: CATSDYLATSYNEQFF. CDR3 coding DNA: TGTGCCACCAGTGATTACCTAGCGACCTCCTACAATGAGCAGTTCTTC.

This clone was counted a few times. The chain employs TRBV10-1 and TRBJ2-2; D gene ambiguous. Germline CDR1 is WNHNN and CDR2 is SYGVQD (reference sequence). V was cut by 5 bases and J by 6 bases, with 13 bases left in between. There are 14 residues in the CDR3. The CDR3 region is CASSRDKVPGELFF. The CDR3 DNA is TGCGCCAGCAGTAGAGACAAGGTCCCCGGGGAGCTGTTTTTT.

V and J are TRBV19 and TRBJ1-2, with D possibly matching TRBD1 (5 bases). Germline CDR1 reads LNHDA; CDR2 reads SQIVND (reference sequence). The CDR3 is made up of 15 amino acids. Trimming pared 9 bases from V and 1 base from J, leaving 18 bases between. In DNA, the CDR3 is TGTGCCAGCGTTGAGGAGGGACGGCGTAACTATGGCTACACCTTC. Translation gives CASVEEGRRNYGYTF. Together with reference TRBV19 and TRBJ1-2, the CDR3 gives the full variable domain: DGGITQSPKYLFRKEGQNVTLSCEQNLNHDAMYWYRQDPGQGLRLIYYSQIVNDFQKGDIAEGYSVSREKKESFPLTVTSAQKNPTAFYLCASVEEGRRNYGYTFGSGTRLTVV.

The chain couples TRBV6-4 to TRBJ2-2, with D hard to call. With 2 bases removed from V and 7 bases from J, the gap between germline ends came to 5 bases. This CDR3 has 12 amino acids. Germline CDR1 is MRHNA and CDR2 is SNTAGT. CDR3 amino acids: CASSDMNGELFF. CDR3 sequence (DNA): TGTGCCAGCAGTGACATGAACGGGGAGCTGTTTTTT.

The chain employs TRBV7-3 and TRBJ2-1, with TRBD2 identical over 8 bases. The germline V gene encodes CDR1 SGHTA and CDR2 FQGTGA. Trimming took 1 base from V and 10 from J; bases not matched to a gene: 9. CDR3 length: 15 amino acids. The CDR3 protein is CASSLISLAGGEQFF. CDR3 nucleotide sequence: TGTGCCAGCAGCTTAATTAGCCTAGCGGGTGGGGAGCAGTTCTTC.

A single count supports this clone. This chain uses TRBV7-3 with TRBJ1-1; D not certain. This CDR3 spans 13 amino acids. Germline assignment: CDR1 SGHTA and CDR2 FQGTGA. V gave up 3 bases and J gave up 1 base, with 6 bases separating them. CDR3 coding DNA: TGTGCCAGCAGCTTTGACCAGAACACTGAAGCTTTCTTT. Protein product: CASSFDQNTEAFF.

The chain uses TRBV19 and TRBJ1-5; D gene unclear. The CDR3 has 14 residues. Germline lookup yields CDR1 LNHDA and CDR2 SQIVND (reference sequence). The germline V and J ends were trimmed by 3 bases and 3 bases, with 9 bases remaining between them. CDR3 nucleotide sequence: TGTGCCAGTAGTATCAAGGACCCCAATCAGCCCCAGCATTTT. It translates to CASSIKDPNQPQHF.

The chain links TRBV19 to TRBJ1-5; D gene uncertain. The CDR3 length is 13 residues. The V end was cut by 5 bases, the J end by 9 bases, with 14 bases between. Germline assignment: CDR1 LNHDA and CDR2 SQIVND (reference sequence). CDR3 sequence: CASSSEGLGPQHF. DNA for the CDR3: TGTGCCAGTAGTTCGGAGGGCTTGGGGCCCCAGCATTTT.

The chain links TRBV5-5 to TRBJ1-1; 9 nucleotides match TRBD1. With V trimmed by 3 bases and J by 5 bases, 5 bases remained unmatched. The germline CDR1 and CDR2 sequences are SGHKS and YYEKEE (reference sequence). The CDR3 covers 14 residues. The CDR3 DNA is TGTGCCAGCAGCTGGGGGACAGGGAGGACTGAAGCTTTCTTT. Protein product: CASSWGTGRTEAFF.

The CDR3 DNA reads as TGTGCCAGCAGCCGAACAGGGACAAGGGGTGGCACTGAAGCTTTCTTT. Translation gives CASSRTGTRGGTEAFF. The rearrangement uses TRBV9 and TRBJ1-1; the D gene is possibly TRBD1 (6 bases). The CDR3 runs to 16 residues. CDR1 is SGDLS, CDR2 YYNGEE, per germline. Trimming took 4 bases from V and 4 from J, leaving 20 bases between them. The complete variable domain, with remaining parts taken from reference TRBV9 and TRBJ1-1, reads DSGVTQTPKHLITATGQRVTLRCSPRSGDLSVYWYQQSLDQGLQFLIQYYNGEERAKGNILERFSAQQFPDLHSELNLSSLELGDSALYFCASSRTGTRGGTEAFFGQGTRLTVV.

This sequence joins TRBV11-2 and TRBJ1-2; tentative D call: TRBD1 (6 bases). Germline CDR1 reads SGHAT; CDR2 reads FQNNGV. The CDR3 is 14 residues long. V was clipped by 1 base and J by 3 bases, with 9 bases between them. CDR3 sequence (DNA): TGTGCCAGCAGCTTAGGCGGGGGGCACTATGGCTACACCTTC. Protein sequence: CASSLGGGHYGYTF.

The chain has TRBV6-5 and TRBJ1-2; the D is unclear. The germline gives CDR1 MNHEY, CDR2 SVGAGI. Between the trimmed V and J ends, which lost 0 bases and 5 bases, there was a span of 7 bases. CDR3 size: 13 residues. The CDR3 bases are TGTGCCAGCAGTTACTCGAACAGTTATGGCTACACCTTC. This codes for CASSYSNSYGYTF.

The V and J genes are TRBV5-1 and TRBJ1-2; D not resolved. Trimming removed 5 bases at V and 0 bases at J, with 8 bases between. CDR3 length equals 13 residues. In germline, CDR1 is SGHRS, CDR2 YFSETQ. DNA of the CDR3: TGCGCCAGCAGAGAGGGCACTAACTATGGCTACACCTTC. It translates to CASREGTNYGYTF. Together with reference TRBV5-1 and TRBJ1-2, the CDR3 gives the full variable domain: KAGVTQTPRYLIKTRGQQVTLSCSPISGHRSVSWYQQTPGQGLQFLFEYFSETQRNKGNFPGRFSGRQFSNSRSEMNVSTLELGDSALYLCASREGTNYGYTFGSGTRLTVV.

The chain uses TRBV20-1 and TRBJ1-3; a weak D match, TRBD1 (5 bases). CDR3 length: 12 amino acids. Between the trimmed V and J ends, which lost 3 bases and 4 bases, there was a span of 7 bases. Germline V gives CDR1 DFQATT, CDR2 SNEGSKA (reference sequence). The DNA of the CDR3 is TGCAGTGCTAGTAGGGGAGGAAACACCATATATTTT. It translates to CSASRGGNTIYF.

This chain uses TRBV12-3 or TRBV12-4 with TRBJ1-1; D call uncertain. The CDR3 extends over 13 amino acids. V was trimmed by 6 bases and J by 3 bases, leaving 11 bases between them. Written as DNA, the CDR3 is TGTGCCAGCAGCTACGGGCTGTACACTGAAGCTTTCTTT. The encoded protein is CASSYGLYTEAFF.

The CDR3 reads CAISESYRFTQDTQYF. In nucleotides, the CDR3 is TGTGCCATCAGTGAGTCCTACCGATTCACACAGGATACGCAGTATTTT. V gene TRBV10-3 combines with J gene TRBJ2-3; no clear D. The ends were cut back, 0 bases at V and 6 bases at J, with 16 bases in the middle. Looked up from germline, CDR1 is ENHRY and CDR2 is SYGVKD. The CDR3 length is 16 residues.

Remarks on this clone: Other DNA sequences from this sample encode an identical CDR3 as well. The rearrangement uses TRBV9 and TRBJ2-5, with 10 bases fitting TRBD2. The CDR3 totals 17 residues. J was trimmed by 4 bases and V by 0 bases; bases with no gene match: 9. Looked up from germline, CDR1 is SGDLS and CDR2 is YYNGEE. In DNA, the CDR3 is TGTGCCAGCAGCGTAGGAACGAGCGGGGGGGCCGGAGAGACCCAGTACTTC. Translated, it gives CASSVGTSGGAGETQYF.

The chain recombines TRBV29-1 with TRBJ1-1, with a possible D match to TRBD1 (5 bases). This CDR3 has 13 amino acids. V lost 7 bases to trimming and J lost 5 bases, with 17 bases between them. Germline V gene sequence: CDR1 SQVTM, CDR2 ANQGSEA. The CDR3 bases are TGCAGCGCCCAGGGTGCCGTTGGTACTGAAGCTTTCTTT. Translation: CSAQGAVGTEAFF.

This clone occurred many times. The V and J genes are TRBV30 and TRBJ1-5; tentative D call: TRBD1 (6 bases). Trimming cost V 2 bases and J 0 bases, with 11 bases left between them. CDR3 length equals 15 residues. Germline values: CDR1 GTSNPN, CDR2 SVGIG (reference sequence). The CDR3, as DNA: TGTGCCTGGAGTTCTGGGGGCCATAGCAATCAGCCCCAGCATTTT. Its translation: CAWSSGGHSNQPQHF.

This sequence joins TRBV6-2 or TRBV6-3 and TRBJ2-3; D remains ambiguous. CDR1 and CDR2 (germline): MNHEY, SVGEGT. The CDR3 has 15 residues. Between the trimmed V and J ends, which lost 2 bases and 1 base, there was a span of 10 bases. CDR3 nucleotide sequence: TGTGCCAGCAGTTACCCACCAGCCGGCACAGATACGCAGTATTTT. Residues: CASSYPPAGTDTQYF.

This chain uses TRBV7-7 with TRBJ2-5; D is unclear. The germline V and J ends were trimmed by 3 bases and 1 base, with 12 bases remaining between them. CDR1 SSHAT and CDR2 FNYEAQ come from the germline V gene (reference sequence). This CDR3 is built from 15 residues. The CDR3 DNA follows: TGTGCCAGCAGCTTGCGTATCCCCATCCAAGAGACCCAGTACTTC. Protein product: CASSLRIPIQETQYF.

There are a few counts of this clone. V gene TRBV5-1 combines with J gene TRBJ2-7; 7 bases agree with TRBD1. Germline CDR1 and CDR2: SGHRS and YFSETQ. The CDR3 contains 15 residues. V was pared by 4 bases and J by 3 bases, with 10 bases of the junction left unmatched. The CDR3 DNA follows: TGCGCCAGCAGCATTATGACAGGGAAAGACTACGAGCAGTACTTC. Protein sequence: CASSIMTGKDYEQYF.